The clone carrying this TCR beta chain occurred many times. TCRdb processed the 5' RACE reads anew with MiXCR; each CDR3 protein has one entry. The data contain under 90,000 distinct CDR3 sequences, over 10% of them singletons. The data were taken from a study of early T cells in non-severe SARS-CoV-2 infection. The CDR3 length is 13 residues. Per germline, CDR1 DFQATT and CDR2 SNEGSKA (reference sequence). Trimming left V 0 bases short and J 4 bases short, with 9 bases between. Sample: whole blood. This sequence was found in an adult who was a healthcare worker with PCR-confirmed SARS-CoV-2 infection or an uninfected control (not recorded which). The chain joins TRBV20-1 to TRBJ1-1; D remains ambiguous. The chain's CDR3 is CSARDWGFTEAFF. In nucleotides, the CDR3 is TGCAGTGCTAGAGATTGGGGTTTCACTGAAGCTTTCTTT.